The clone carrying this TCR beta chain was counted at least ten times. MiXCR reprocessed the PCR reads for TCRdb. The sample lists 9,600 or so clones; 9.5% to 12% were seen once. None of the patients had undergone any treatment ahead of thyroid surgery. The V and J ends lost 3 bases and 7 bases, in that order; junction bases with no gene match: 6. Germline CDR1 and CDR2: LNHDA and SQIVND (reference sequence). The CDR3 totals 14 residues. The data were taken from a study of metastatic and nonmetastatic thyroid tumors. Study-level information: Thyroid patients, malignant and benign, had repertoires compared across blood and tumor or nodule tissue.

This chain uses TRBV19 with TRBJ2-3, with 8 bases that match TRBD1. This receptor was obtained from a female donor with papillary thyroid cancer or a benign thyroid nodule (not recorded which). Some clones in this sample may be carry-over from other donors' samples. The sample was tumor tissue. CDR3 bases: TGTGCCAGTAGTATCTCAGGGGGCGAGTATACGCAGTATTTT. It encodes CASSISGGEYTQYF.